Listed below are T cell receptor beta chains from one sample, sequenced in a study of OX40 agonist ivuxolimab in advanced cancers. Sequencing used immunoSEQ multiplex PCR; TCRdb keeps in-frame clones, though not all of them. The sample holds about 60,000 clones, about nine tenths seen once. The material was CD4+ or CD8+ T cells sorted from blood, obtained in a trial of the OX40 agonist ivuxolimab. The origin of the receptors is an adult with an advanced solid tumor such as melanoma, head and neck, liver or kidney cancer. Each CDR3 is given with its conserved first and last residue. Fields, in order: J gene, D gene, clone size, V gene, CDR3 DNA, CDR3 protein. A D gene is named only where the DNA matches it firmly. Expanded clones are given a class, and other clones once, few, many or no size at all.

j_call: TRBJ2-7; d_call: NA; clone_size: NA; v_call: TRBV27; cdr3_nt: TGTGCCAGCAGTTTCTCGAGCGGCCCCTACGAGCAGTACTTC; cdr3_aa: CASSFSSGPYEQYF
j_call: TRBJ1-4; d_call: NA; clone_size: NA; v_call: TRBV10-1; cdr3_nt: TGCGCCAGCAGTGACACATCTAATGAAAAACTGTTTTTT; cdr3_aa: CASSDTSNEKLFF
j_call: TRBJ1-5; d_call: TRBD1; clone_size: NA; v_call: TRBV6-6; cdr3_nt: TGTGCCAGCAGTTTGGACAGGGACGATCAGCCCCAGCATTTT; cdr3_aa: CASSLDRDDQPQHF
j_call: TRBJ1-2; d_call: TRBD1; clone_size: NA; v_call: TRBV5-6; cdr3_nt: TGTGCCAGCAGCTTGGCCCGGGGACAGGGGACCCTCTCCTCTGGCTACACCTTC; cdr3_aa: CASSLARGQGTLSSGYTF
j_call: TRBJ2-2; d_call: TRBD2; clone_size: NA; v_call: TRBV10-3; cdr3_nt: TGTGCCACCAAACCGACTAGCGGGAGAGCGAACACCGGGGAGCTGTTTTTT; cdr3_aa: CATKPTSGRANTGELFF
j_call: TRBJ2-7; d_call: TRBD1; clone_size: few; v_call: TRBV6-5; cdr3_nt: TGTGCCAGCAGTTACTCGCCAGGGGGCTCCTACGAGCAGTACTTC; cdr3_aa: CASSYSPGGSYEQYF
j_call: TRBJ1-1; d_call: NA; clone_size: few; v_call: TRBV19; cdr3_nt: TGTGCCAGTAATTCGGGACACCAGAACACTGAAGCTTTCTTT; cdr3_aa: CASNSGHQNTEAFF
j_call: TRBJ1-1; d_call: TRBD1; clone_size: once; v_call: TRBV7-2; cdr3_nt: TGTGCCAGCAGCTTAGACAGGGGTCGGGCTTTCTTT; cdr3_aa: CASSLDRGRAFF
j_call: TRBJ1-1; d_call: NA; clone_size: once; v_call: TRBV19; cdr3_nt: TGTGCCAGTAGTATGACTAAGAACACTGAAGCTTTCTTT; cdr3_aa: CASSMTKNTEAFF
j_call: TRBJ2-1; d_call: TRBD1; clone_size: NA; v_call: TRBV7-2; cdr3_nt: TGTGCCAGCAGCATGGACAGGGGGCCGGTGGATGAGCAGTTCTTC; cdr3_aa: CASSMDRGPVDEQFF
j_call: TRBJ2-5; d_call: NA; clone_size: NA; v_call: TRBV29-1; cdr3_nt: TGCAGCGGACAGCTAACTCAAGAGACCCAGTACTTC; cdr3_aa: CSGQLTQETQYF
j_call: TRBJ2-7; d_call: TRBD1; clone_size: NA; v_call: TRBV7-6; cdr3_nt: TGTGCCAGCAGCGTCGGACAGGGAGCCTACGAGCAGTACTTC; cdr3_aa: CASSVGQGAYEQYF
j_call: TRBJ1-2; d_call: TRBD1; clone_size: NA; v_call: TRBV5-1; cdr3_nt: TGCGCCAGCAGCTCCGACAGGGGCGGGGGCTACACCTTC; cdr3_aa: CASSSDRGGGYTF
j_call: TRBJ2-7; d_call: NA; clone_size: NA; v_call: TRBV5-6; cdr3_nt: TGTGCCAGCAGCTGGGACCCGCTGGGCGGGACCTACGAGCAGTACTTC; cdr3_aa: CASSWDPLGGTYEQYF
j_call: TRBJ2-3; d_call: NA; clone_size: NA; v_call: TRBV19; cdr3_nt: TGTGCCAGTAGTATAAGCCGCACAGATACGCAGTATTTT; cdr3_aa: CASSISRTDTQYF
j_call: TRBJ2-5; d_call: TRBD1; clone_size: NA; v_call: TRBV18; cdr3_nt: TGTGCCAGCTCAGAAGCCGGGACAGAAGAGACCCAGTACTTC; cdr3_aa: CASSEAGTEETQYF
j_call: TRBJ2-1; d_call: TRBD2; clone_size: NA; v_call: TRBV28; cdr3_nt: TGTGCCATCTCTTCTAGCGGGATGAGTTACAATGAGCAGTTCTTC; cdr3_aa: CAISSSGMSYNEQFF
j_call: TRBJ1-5; d_call: NA; clone_size: NA; v_call: TRBV7-9; cdr3_nt: TGTGCCAGCAGCCGCCGGGAGACTAATCAGCCCCAGCATTTT; cdr3_aa: CASSRRETNQPQHF
j_call: TRBJ2-5; d_call: NA; clone_size: NA; v_call: TRBV18; cdr3_nt: TGTGCCAGCTCACCACTCGAGGGAGAGACCCAGTACTTC; cdr3_aa: CASSPLEGETQYF
j_call: TRBJ2-6; d_call: NA; clone_size: NA; v_call: TRBV21-1; cdr3_nt: TGTGCCAGCAGCCGGAAGGGACAGGGGGCGTCGGGGGCCAACGTCCTGACTTTC; cdr3_aa: CASSRKGQGASGANVLTF
j_call: TRBJ1-1; d_call: NA; clone_size: NA; v_call: TRBV28; cdr3_nt: TGTGCCAGCAGTTTATCGCAGGGGAAGACTGAAGCTTTCTTT; cdr3_aa: CASSLSQGKTEAFF
j_call: TRBJ1-5; d_call: NA; clone_size: NA; v_call: TRBV28; cdr3_nt: TGTGCCAGCAGTTTATCCCATCAGCCCCAGCATTTT; cdr3_aa: CASSLSHQPQHF
j_call: TRBJ2-1; d_call: NA; clone_size: NA; v_call: TRBV9; cdr3_nt: TGTGCCAGCAGCGTCGACCGCGCCTACAATGAGCAGTTCTTC; cdr3_aa: CASSVDRAYNEQFF
j_call: TRBJ2-3; d_call: NA; clone_size: NA; v_call: TRBV10-3; cdr3_nt: TGTGCCATCAGTGAGGGGGGGAGCACAGATACGCAGTATTTT; cdr3_aa: CAISEGGSTDTQYF
j_call: TRBJ2-1; d_call: NA; clone_size: NA; v_call: TRBV5-4; cdr3_nt: TGTGCCAGCAGCTTGGGTGGACTTGCGGGGTGGAATGAGCAGTTCTTC; cdr3_aa: CASSLGGLAGWNEQFF
j_call: TRBJ1-2; d_call: TRBD1; clone_size: NA; v_call: TRBV5-1; cdr3_nt: TGCGCCAGCAGCCACCCTGGACAGGGGGCGGGTCGGACCTTC; cdr3_aa: CASSHPGQGAGRTF
j_call: TRBJ2-1; d_call: TRBD1; clone_size: NA; v_call: TRBV29-1; cdr3_nt: TGCAGCGTTGATAGTGTCAGGGGGCGAGGAAATGAGCAGTTCTTC; cdr3_aa: CSVDSVRGRGNEQFF
j_call: TRBJ1-2; d_call: TRBD1; clone_size: NA; v_call: TRBV19; cdr3_nt: TGTGCCAGTAGTCTGAGTGACAGGGAGACCTATGGCTACACCTTC; cdr3_aa: CASSLSDRETYGYTF
j_call: TRBJ2-3; d_call: TRBD2; clone_size: NA; v_call: TRBV5-1; cdr3_nt: TGCGCCAGCAGCTTGGTGGGAGGGCCATCAGATACGCAGTATTTT; cdr3_aa: CASSLVGGPSDTQYF
j_call: TRBJ2-6; d_call: NA; clone_size: once; v_call: TRBV15; cdr3_nt: TGTGCCACCAGCAGAGATACTGGGGCCAACGTCCTGACTTTC; cdr3_aa: CATSRDTGANVLTF
j_call: TRBJ2-1; d_call: TRBD2; clone_size: NA; v_call: TRBV7-2; cdr3_nt: TGTGCCAGCAGCCCACTAGCGGGAGGGTCCCAGTTCTTC; cdr3_aa: CASSPLAGGSQFF
j_call: TRBJ2-1; d_call: TRBD2; clone_size: once; v_call: TRBV28; cdr3_nt: TGTGCCAGCAACAAGGGACTAGCGGGACCACCTGGGCAGTTCTTC; cdr3_aa: CASNKGLAGPPGQFF
j_call: TRBJ1-3; d_call: NA; clone_size: NA; v_call: TRBV9; cdr3_nt: TGTGCCAGCAGCCCCCGCTCTGGAAACACCATATATTTT; cdr3_aa: CASSPRSGNTIYF
j_call: TRBJ2-5; d_call: NA; clone_size: NA; v_call: TRBV9; cdr3_nt: TGTGCCAGCAGCGTAGGGATAGCGGAACAACAAGAGACCCAGTACTTC; cdr3_aa: CASSVGIAEQQETQYF
j_call: TRBJ1-1; d_call: NA; clone_size: NA; v_call: TRBV6-5; cdr3_nt: TGTGCCAGCAGGGTGGGTAACACTGAAGCTTTCTTT; cdr3_aa: CASRVGNTEAFF
j_call: TRBJ2-7; d_call: TRBD2; clone_size: NA; v_call: TRBV30; cdr3_nt: TGTGCCTGGAGTCCACGCCTCACTAGCGGGAGTAACGAGCAGTACTTC; cdr3_aa: CAWSPRLTSGSNEQYF
j_call: TRBJ2-7; d_call: NA; clone_size: NA; v_call: TRBV6-6; cdr3_nt: TGTGCCAGCAGTTTAAACACAGGGCCCCGGTACGAGCAGTACTTC; cdr3_aa: CASSLNTGPRYEQYF
j_call: TRBJ1-5; d_call: NA; clone_size: NA; v_call: TRBV28; cdr3_nt: TGTGCCAGCAGTTTAGTAGGGGGCAATCAGCCCCAGCATTTT; cdr3_aa: CASSLVGGNQPQHF
j_call: TRBJ2-2; d_call: TRBD1; clone_size: NA; v_call: TRBV25-1; cdr3_nt: TGTGCCAGCCCCCCGACAGGGACCGGGGAGCTGTTTTTT; cdr3_aa: CASPPTGTGELFF
j_call: TRBJ2-6; d_call: NA; clone_size: NA; v_call: TRBV25-1; cdr3_nt: TGTGCCAGCAGTGACGGAGGGCGCTGGGCCAACGTCCTGACTTTC; cdr3_aa: CASSDGGRWANVLTF
j_call: TRBJ1-2; d_call: NA; clone_size: NA; v_call: TRBV28; cdr3_nt: TGTGCCAGCTGGGAAAGACAGCCATATGGCTACACCTTC; cdr3_aa: CASWERQPYGYTF
j_call: TRBJ2-3; d_call: NA; clone_size: NA; v_call: TRBV9; cdr3_nt: TGTGCCAGCAGCGTAGCCCCTAGGGGCACAGATACGCAGTATTTT; cdr3_aa: CASSVAPRGTDTQYF
j_call: TRBJ2-3; d_call: TRBD2; clone_size: NA; v_call: TRBV5-1; cdr3_nt: TGCGCCAGCAGGGGCGGGGGATATCAGTTTGATACGCAGTATTTT; cdr3_aa: CASRGGGYQFDTQYF
j_call: TRBJ2-3; d_call: TRBD1; clone_size: NA; v_call: TRBV28; cdr3_nt: TGTGCCAGCAGTTTAACGGGACAGGGGGGCACAGATACGCAGTATTTT; cdr3_aa: CASSLTGQGGTDTQYF
j_call: TRBJ2-7; d_call: TRBD2; clone_size: medium-sized; v_call: TRBV15; cdr3_nt: TGTGCCACCAGCAGAGGGCGGACTAGCGGGTGGGAGCAGTACTTC; cdr3_aa: CATSRGRTSGWEQYF
j_call: TRBJ1-4; d_call: NA; clone_size: few; v_call: TRBV28; cdr3_nt: TGTGCCACGCGTCGTGGAGCGGCCGAAACACTGTTTTTT; cdr3_aa: CATRRGAAETLFF
j_call: TRBJ2-1; d_call: TRBD2; clone_size: NA; v_call: TRBV27; cdr3_nt: TGTGCCAGCATTTCTCCGGGACTAGCCGACGATGAGCAGTTCTTC; cdr3_aa: CASISPGLADDEQFF
j_call: TRBJ2-3; d_call: NA; clone_size: NA; v_call: TRBV21-1; cdr3_nt: TGTGCCAGCAGCAAAGATCGGGCCCCAAAAAGTGGCACAGATACGCAGTATTTT; cdr3_aa: CASSKDRAPKSGTDTQYF
j_call: TRBJ1-5; d_call: NA; clone_size: NA; v_call: TRBV28; cdr3_nt: TGTGCCAGCAGCCGGGGGAATCAGCCCCAGCATTTT; cdr3_aa: CASSRGNQPQHF
j_call: TRBJ1-4; d_call: NA; clone_size: NA; v_call: TRBV21-1; cdr3_nt: TGTGCCAGCAGCATACAACAGGGTTTTAATGAAAAACTGTTTTTT; cdr3_aa: CASSIQQGFNEKLFF